Below are 9 T cell receptor beta chains sequenced from a single sample in a study of blood T cell repertoires in COVID-19. The method was immunoSEQ multiplex PCR; TCRdb's version includes in-frame clones alone and lacks a portion of them. Of under 85,000 clones listed, 75% to 85% are singletons. Sequenced input: peripheral blood. All receptors come from a man aged 25-40 years with COVID-19, enrolled during active disease.

The chain employs TRBV6-6 and TRBJ1-4, with D unresolved. V lost 0 bases to trimming and J lost 8 bases, with 13 bases between them. In germline, CDR1 is MNHNY, CDR2 SVGAGI (reference sequence). This CDR3 has 15 residues. CDR3 sequence reads: CASSYSRGAREKLFF. In DNA, the CDR3 is TGTGCCAGCAGTTACTCGAGAGGTGCGCGAGAAAAACTGTTTTTT.

This chain joins TRBV6-6 and TRBJ2-7; perhaps TRBD2 as D (6 bases). Between the trimmed V and J ends, which lost 5 bases and 7 bases, there was a span of 15 bases. Germline lookup yields CDR1 MNHNY and CDR2 SVGAGI (reference sequence). CDR3 size: 13 residues. CDR3 region: CASSPAGRGEQYF. In DNA form, the CDR3 reads TGTGCCAGCAGTCCCGCCGGTCGGGGGGAGCAGTACTTC.

This chain joins TRBV4-1 and TRBJ2-7; perhaps TRBD1 as D (7 bases). CDR3 length: 17 amino acids. The V gene's germline CDR1 is MGHRA and CDR2 YSYEKL. V was clipped by 1 base and J by 3 bases, with 19 bases between them. CDR3 loop: CASSQGTRGTYLYEQYF. The CDR3 coding sequence is TGCGCCAGCAGCCAAGGAACCAGGGGGACTTATCTCTACGAGCAGTACTTC.

The J gene is TRBJ2-3, the V gene TRBV19; 10 bases align to TRBD2. This CDR3 region has 22 residues. J was trimmed by 0 bases and V by 3 bases; bases with no gene match: 21. Germline values: CDR1 LNHDA, CDR2 SQIVND (reference sequence). For the CDR3, the DNA is TGTGCCAGTAGTATTCGCCTAGCGGGAGTATCCGAATGGGAGTCTAGCACAGATACGCAGTATTTT. The encoded protein is CASSIRLAGVSEWESSTDTQYF.

The chain couples TRBV6-2 or TRBV6-3 to TRBJ2-3; maybe TRBD2 (6 bases). The CDR3 covers 14 residues. In germline, CDR1 is MNHEY, CDR2 SVGEGT. The germline V and J ends were trimmed by 5 bases and 7 bases, with 16 bases remaining between them. The chain's CDR3 is CASSRDSSMNTQYF. CDR3 sequence (DNA): TGTGCCAGCAGTCGGGACTCCTCCATGAATACGCAGTATTTT.

The genes are TRBV5-6 and TRBJ2-7; D might be TRBD1 (5 bases). The CDR3 totals 14 residues. The V end was cut by 2 bases, the J end by 4 bases, with 13 bases between. CDR1 is SGHDT and CDR2 is YYEEEE in the germline V gene. The CDR3 sequence: CASSLIRGGYEQYF. The CDR3 nucleotides read TGTGCCAGCAGCTTAATAAGGGGCGGTTACGAGCAGTACTTC.

This rearrangement joins TRBV6-1 to TRBJ2-3; TRBD2 aligns across 9 bases. J gave up 6 bases and V 2 bases, and 6 bases lay outside the gene matches. The CDR3 has 15 amino acids. Germline values: CDR1 MNHNS, CDR2 SASEGT. CDR3 in DNA: TGTGCCAGCAGTGAACTTAGCGGGAGCAGCGATACGCAGTATTTT. It specifies CASSELSGSSDTQYF.

The chain couples TRBV11-2 to TRBJ2-2, with D possibly matching TRBD2 (7 bases). V dropped 7 bases and J dropped 6 bases, with 18 bases sitting between them. The CDR3 is 15 residues long. Per the germline V gene, CDR1 is SGHAT and CDR2 is FQNNGV. CDR3 region: CASIPGTGGAGELFF. In nucleotides, the CDR3 is TGTGCCAGCATCCCCGGGACGGGGGGCGCCGGGGAGCTGTTTTTT.

The V and J genes are TRBV7-2 and TRBJ2-1; 9 nucleotides line up with TRBD2. CDR3 length: 14 residues. Germline V gives CDR1 SGHTA, CDR2 FQGNSA. The V and J ends lost 3 bases and 10 bases, in that order; junction bases with no gene match: 7. The CDR3 sequence: CASSLREGPPEQFF. CDR3 in DNA: TGTGCCAGCAGCTTGCGGGAGGGGCCCCCCGAGCAGTTCTTC.